This TCR beta chain was found in a study of regulatory T cells in long-lasting Graves disease. Study as a whole: Newly diagnosed Graves' patients had under 3 months of antithyroid drugs.

Germline V lookup: CDR1 SEHNR, CDR2 FQNEAQ (reference sequence). This CDR3 spans 14 amino acids. Stated time point: newly diagnosed GD, antithyroid drugs for less than 3 months. PBMCs provided the RNA from which the TCR library was made. Each patient gave 7 to 10 milliliters of EDTA-anticoagulated peripheral blood. Construction of TCR beta libraries relied on iRepertoire HTBI primers and on Arm-PCR targeting CDR3 regions. Each CDR3 protein gets one entry after TCRdb re-called the multiplex PCR reads with MiXCR. The repertoire consists of 420,000 or so distinct CDR3 sequences, with about a sixth occurring once and the leading ten covering 23%. This same sample was also part of a study on T cells in Graves' hyperthyroidism and ophthalmopathy. This second study says: Stability of Graves' hyperthyroidism was defined as absent ophthalmopathy progression within 18 months. Using the HTBI primer set, a first-round RT-PCR was run on the TCR CDR3.

The chain is built from TRBV7-9 and TRBJ2-5; TRBD2 matches 10 bases. The DNA end is more similar to TRBJ2-1, so the J call may be wrong. Sequences were derived from peripheral blood mononuclear cells (PBMCs), sampled at new diagnosis, from a patient treated with antithyroid drugs. The sequence came from a young woman with Graves disease. This chain's CDR3 is CASRPGLAKNEQFF. Written as DNA, the CDR3 is TGTGCCAGCAGGCCGGGACTAGCGAAAAATGAGCAGTTCTTC.